The entry below gives a single TCR beta chain sequence along with its context. Antigen unknown. These data come from a study of T cell repertoires in cytomegalovirus infection. Findings of the study overall: People with CMV and the relevant HLA were identified by cumulative public TCR beta family frequency.

Trimming removed 6 bases at V and 3 bases at J, with 11 bases between. This CDR3 is built from 14 residues. Germline-derived CDR1 and CDR2 are KGHDR and SFDVKD. TCRdb reanalysed the reads using MiXCR and keeps one entry per CDR3 protein. The table records a few hundred thousand distinct CDR3 sequences, 30% to 40% of them present only once. This chain joins TRBV24-1 and TRBJ2-1, with D perhaps matching TRBD1 (6 bases). The origin of this receptor is a human donor in good health (CMV status not recorded). Some clones in this sample may be carry-over from other donors' samples. The sample was cultured PBMCs, taken from culture after CMV antigen stimulation. DNA of the CDR3: TGTGCCACCAGTCTAACAGGGCTCTACAATGAGCAGTTCTTC. This translates into CATSLTGLYNEQFF.